A selection of T cell receptor beta chains follows, all from one sample in a study of patients and donors after allogeneic stem cell transplantation. TCRdb re-derived calls from the RT-PCR reads in MiXCR, one entry per CDR3 protein. The repertoire includes fewer than 95,000 distinct CDR3 sequences, approximately 5.2% of them detected once, and approximately 2.5% sits in the top ten. Sample: blood, either unsorted or a sorted T cell fraction (not recorded which). These receptors all come from a human donor who was either an allogeneic HSCT recipient or a stem cell or donor lymphocyte infusion donor (not recorded which). It is not recorded whose cells these are; they may come from a transplant donor. Both conserved end residues are part of each CDR3.

V gene	J gene	CDR3 protein
TRBV4-2	TRBJ1-1	CASSQVSSDPEAFF
TRBV20-1	TRBJ1-5	CSARGFRDPTGVYSNQPQHF
TRBV18	TRBJ1-1	CASSPPGARTEAFF
TRBV20-1	TRBJ2-6	CSARTPPEGANVLTF
TRBV20-1	TRBJ1-1	CSASRPGDTEAFF
TRBV19	TRBJ1-4	CASSIGRQGVGEKLFF
TRBV5-4	TRBJ2-1	CASSLGPGQGNYNEQFF
TRBV9	TRBJ2-5	CASSSSAEETQYF
TRBV4-1	TRBJ2-7	CASSPGGPGRAYEQYF
TRBV5-1	TRBJ2-1	CASSLGQGLYNEQFF